These 24 T cell receptor beta chains came from one sample sequenced in a study of T cells in Graves' hyperthyroidism and ophthalmopathy. Using RNA transcripts as the source, TCR beta CDR3 regions were amplified. The HTBI primer set drove a first-round RT-PCR of the TCR CDR3. One entry per CDR3 protein results from TCRdb running MiXCR on the multiplex PCR reads. The sample records about 620,000 distinct CDR3 sequences, about 17% being singletons. The sample comprised blood. All receptors come from a woman aged 25 to 39 with Graves' hyperthyroidism.

V is TRBV20-1 and J is TRBJ2-3; possible D gene TRBD2, 6 bases. Germline values: CDR1 DFQATT, CDR2 SNEGSKA (reference sequence). The CDR3 has 15 residues. The germline V and J ends were trimmed by 4 bases and 4 bases, with 18 bases remaining between them. The CDR3 sequence: CSAKFVGRRADTQYF. In DNA form, the CDR3 reads TGCAGTGCTAAGTTCGTCGGGAGACGGGCAGATACGCAGTATTTT.

Turning to this clonotype: A much larger clonotype is one base distant, so this may be a read error. The genes are TRBV6-1 and TRBJ2-1, with D possibly being TRBD1 (6 bases). The DNA end is more similar to TRBJ2-7, so the J call may be wrong. This CDR3 contains 14 residues. From germline, CDR1 is MNHNS and CDR2 SASEGT. CDR3 in DNA: TGTGCCAGCAGCGATCTACAGGGATACAATGAGCAGTACTTC. Amino acid sequence: CASSDLQGYNEQYF.

The chain links TRBV5-4 to TRBJ2-5, with a tentative D call TRBD2 (5 bases). In germline, CDR1 is SGHNT, CDR2 YYREEE (reference sequence). The CDR3 is 15 residues long. Between the trimmed V and J ends, which lost 2 bases and 2 bases, there was a span of 13 bases. CDR3 amino acids: CASSFSGRIQETQYF. For the CDR3, the DNA is TGTGCCAGCAGCTTCAGCGGTAGAATACAAGAGACCCAGTACTTC.

The sample holds many counts of this clonotype. The chain combines TRBV28 with TRBJ2-4, with TRBD1 as a possible D gene (5 bases). The CDR3 spans 16 residues. CDR1 is MDHEN, CDR2 SYDVKM, per germline. Trimming took off 2 bases at V and 7 bases at J, with 18 bases between the two ends. The CDR3, as DNA: TGTGCCAGCAGTTTACCCCGAGACAGCCCTGGGAACATTCAGTACTTC. Its translation: CASSLPRDSPGNIQYF. The full variable domain, in which reference TRBV28 and TRBJ2-4 provide the parts outside the CDR3, is DVKVTQSSRYLVKRTGEKVFLECVQDMDHENMFWYRQDPGLGLRLIYFSYDVKMKEKGDIPEGYSVSREKKERFSLILESASTNQTSMYLCASSLPRDSPGNIQYFGAGTRLSVL.

This clonotype was recorded at least ten times. V and J are TRBV3-1 and TRBJ1-1; possible D gene TRBD1, 5 bases. The V and J ends lost 6 bases and 5 bases respectively, with 13 bases between them. Germline assignment: CDR1 LGHDT and CDR2 YNNKEL (reference sequence). CDR3 size: 13 residues. The CDR3 region is CASRLRGDTEAFF. CDR3 DNA sequence: TGTGCCAGCAGACTCAGAGGGGATACTGAAGCTTTCTTT. Drawing the rest from reference TRBV3-1 and TRBJ1-1, the complete variable domain is DTAVSQTPKYLVTQMGNDKSIKCEQNLGHDTMYWYKQDSKKFLKIMFSYNNKELIINETVPNRFSPKSPDKAHLNLHINSLELGDSAVYFCASRLRGDTEAFFGQGTRLTVV.

This chain uses TRBV24-1 with TRBJ2-1, with 7 bases that match TRBD2. V shed 4 bases and J 2 bases; nucleotides not matched to a gene: 7. The germline gives CDR1 KGHDR, CDR2 SFDVKD. This CDR3 has 16 amino acids. The CDR3 DNA is TGTGCCACCAGTGAAGCAAGCGGGAAAGCCTACAATGAGCAGTTCTTC. This codes for CATSEASGKAYNEQFF.

The rearrangement links TRBV6-2 or TRBV6-3 to TRBJ1-2, with 10 bases lining up with TRBD1. The germline gives CDR1 MNHEY, CDR2 SVGEGT. Trimming at V came to 6 bases and at J to 5 bases, leaving 6 bases not matched to a gene. The CDR3 consists of 14 residues. DNA of the CDR3: TGTGCCAGCAGACGGGACAGGGGCGAATATGGCTACACCTTC. It yields the protein CASRRDRGEYGYTF.

This clonotype turned up a few times. The chain combines TRBV5-1 with TRBJ1-2; D is uncertain. With 2 bases removed from V and 4 bases from J, the gap between germline ends came to 12 bases. The CDR3 totals 14 residues. Germline loops: CDR1 SGHRS, CDR2 YFSETQ. Here the CDR3 DNA reads TGCGCCAGCAGCTTACCCTCCTCCGGCTATGGCTACACCTTC. This translates into CASSLPSSGYGYTF. The full variable domain, completed using reference TRBV5-1 and TRBJ1-2, is KAGVTQTPRYLIKTRGQQVTLSCSPISGHRSVSWYQQTPGQGLQFLFEYFSETQRNKGNFPGRFSGRQFSNSRSEMNVSTLELGDSALYLCASSLPSSGYGYTFGSGTRLTVV.

This clonotype was recorded at least ten times. The chain couples TRBV7-2 to TRBJ2-1, with a tentative D call TRBD2 (6 bases). This CDR3 spans 15 amino acids. The V and J ends lost 2 bases and 8 bases respectively, with 16 bases between them. CDR1 is SGHTA, CDR2 FQGNSA, per germline. CDR3 sequence reads: CASSLLPGAVDEQFF. CDR3 sequence (DNA): TGTGCCAGCAGCTTATTACCGGGAGCTGTGGATGAGCAGTTCTTC.

This clonotype was detected ten times or more. The V and J genes are TRBV28 and TRBJ2-7; TRBD1 or TRBD2 may be the D gene (5 bases each). V lost 6 bases, J lost 3 bases, and 12 bases lay in between. CDR1 and CDR2 (germline): MDHEN, SYDVKM. This CDR3 is 13 amino acids long. The CDR3: CASRGTSDYEQYF. CDR3 nucleotide sequence: TGTGCCAGCAGGGGGACGTCGGACTACGAGCAGTACTTC.

The rearrangement joins TRBV18 to TRBJ2-7; 11 bases align to TRBD1. Per the germline V gene, CDR1 is KGHSH and CDR2 is LQKENI. The CDR3 runs 16 residues. V gave up 3 bases and J gave up 0 bases; unmatched junction bases: 4. The CDR3 is CASSPTGTGGSYEQYF. CDR3 DNA: TGTGCCAGCTCACCTACAGGGACAGGGGGCTCCTACGAGCAGTACTTC.

This clonotype was counted only a few times. The rearrangement links TRBV7-2 to TRBJ2-7, with TRBD2 matching over 8 bases. This CDR3 has 18 residues. V lost 5 bases, J lost 1 base, and 16 bases stayed unmatched. Germline CDR1 is SGHTA and CDR2 is FQGNSA. CDR3 coding DNA: TGTGCCAGCAGCCAAAATACGGGATATCGCGGGAGGTCCTACGAGCAGTACTTC. Translation gives CASSQNTGYRGRSYEQYF.

This clonotype appeared many times. The V and J genes are TRBV5-5 and TRBJ1-5; D call uncertain. The V gene lost 4 bases and the J gene lost 1 base, with 6 bases spanning the gap. The germline CDR1 and CDR2 sequences are SGHKS and YYEKEE (reference sequence). The CDR3 runs 13 residues. CDR3 protein: CASSPQSNQPQHF. The CDR3 region has the DNA TGTGCCAGCAGCCCTCAAAGCAATCAGCCCCAGCATTTT.

V usage is TRBV3-1 and J usage is TRBJ1-1; D call uncertain. The V and J ends lost 0 bases and 4 bases respectively, with 15 bases between them. CDR3 length: 16 residues. The germline gives CDR1 LGHDT, CDR2 YNNKEL (reference sequence). CDR3 loop: CASSQESGRAGTEAFF. The CDR3 region has the DNA TGTGCCAGCAGCCAAGAATCGGGGAGGGCGGGCACTGAAGCTTTCTTT. The full variable domain, rest sourced from reference TRBV3-1 and TRBJ1-1, is DTAVSQTPKYLVTQMGNDKSIKCEQNLGHDTMYWYKQDSKKFLKIMFSYNNKELIINETVPNRFSPKSPDKAHLNLHINSLELGDSAVYFCASSQESGRAGTEAFFGQGTRLTVV.

In its sample, this clonotype was seen many times. DNA for the CDR3: TGTGCCAGCAGCCCCCAGGGGGTACTGAATGAGCAGTTCTTC. Amino acids: CASSPQGVLNEQFF. This chain links TRBV11-2 with TRBJ2-1; 7 bases fit TRBD1. V dropped 5 bases and J dropped 7; count of bases not matched to a gene: 8. Germline assignment: CDR1 SGHAT and CDR2 FQNNGV. The CDR3 has 14 amino acids.

Comments on this clonotype: One junction end disagrees with the germline gene, perhaps due to a read error. The genes are TRBV7-2 and TRBJ2-7; D is perhaps TRBD1 (5 bases). The CDR3 contains 18 residues. CDR1 is SGHTA and CDR2 is FQGNSA in the germline V gene. The CDR3 sequence: CGSSSIGNPVGPTYEQYF. DNA for the CDR3: TGTGGCAGCAGCTCAATAGGCAACCCGGTGGGGCCTACCTACGAGCAGTACTTC.

This clonotype was picked up a small number of times. This rearrangement joins TRBV9 to TRBJ2-7, with D unresolved. V was pared by 3 bases and J by 4 bases, with 14 bases between. Looked up from germline, CDR1 is SGDLS and CDR2 is YYNGEE. The CDR3 sequence is 14 residues long. CDR3 DNA: TGTGCCAGCAGCGAGTCGGCTTCCATATACGAGCAGTACTTC. Encoded protein: CASSESASIYEQYF. Complete variable domain (other parts from reference TRBV9 and TRBJ2-7): DSGVTQTPKHLITATGQRVTLRCSPRSGDLSVYWYQQSLDQGLQFLIQYYNGEERAKGNILERFSAQQFPDLHSELNLSSLELGDSALYFCASSESASIYEQYFGPGTRLTVT.

This clonotype has just a few counts. The chain joins TRBV29-1 to TRBJ2-3; TRBD2 aligns across 12 bases. With V trimmed by 6 bases and J by 6 bases, 10 bases remained unmatched. In germline, CDR1 is SQVTM, CDR2 ANQGSEA. The CDR3 runs to 15 residues. For the CDR3, the DNA is TGCAGCGTAGGACTAGCGGGACTAAGGTCGGATACGCAGTATTTT. It translates to CSVGLAGLRSDTQYF.

The chain has TRBV4-3 and TRBJ1-2, with a possible D match to TRBD1 (6 bases). The CDR3 runs 16 residues. V was cut by 1 base and J by 2 bases, with 14 bases left in between. The germline CDR1 and CDR2 sequences are LGHNA and YSLEER. Here the CDR3 reads CASSQAPGDFNYGYTF. DNA of the CDR3: TGCGCCAGCAGCCAAGCCCCAGGGGACTTCAACTATGGCTACACCTTC.

This clonotype was seen repeatedly, ten times or more. V gene TRBV6-2 or TRBV6-3 combines with J gene TRBJ1-1; D possibly corresponds to TRBD1 (6 bases). The germline CDR1 and CDR2 sequences are MNHEY and SVGEGT. The CDR3 runs 14 residues. V was trimmed by 6 bases and J by 0 bases, leaving 11 bases between them. CDR3 sequence reads: CASRTGKLNTEAFF. The CDR3 DNA sequence: TGTGCCAGCAGAACAGGGAAGTTGAACACTGAAGCTTTCTTT.

V and J are TRBV6-1 and TRBJ2-7, with TRBD2 identical over 10 bases. With V trimmed by 5 bases and J by 1 base, 8 bases remained unmatched. CDR3 size: 16 residues. The germline V gene encodes CDR1 MNHNS and CDR2 SASEGT. DNA of the CDR3: TGTGCCAGCAGTTCCCTAGCGGGAGAGGAATCCTACGAGCAGTACTTC. It yields the protein CASSSLAGEESYEQYF.

This clonotype was observed at least ten times. The rearrangement uses TRBV11-3 and TRBJ2-4; D uncertain. V was pared by 1 base and J by 9 bases, with 7 bases between. The germline V gene has CDR1 SGHNT and CDR2 YENEEA. The CDR3 length is 12 residues. The CDR3 region has the DNA TGTGCCAGCAGCTTAGTTCGACCCATTCAGTACTTC. Its protein product is CASSLVRPIQYF. Together with reference TRBV11-3 and TRBJ2-4, the CDR3 gives the full variable domain: EAGVVQSPRYKIIEKKQPVAFWCNPISGHNTLYWYLQNLGQGPELLIRYENEEAVDDSQLPKDRFSAERLKGVDSTLKIQPAELGDSAVYLCASSLVRPIQYFGAGTRLSVL.

In regard to this clonotype: A much bigger clone sits one base away, suggesting this may be a read error. The V and J genes are TRBV20-1 and TRBJ2-1; possible D gene TRBD2, 5 bases. The CDR3 length is 11 residues. The germline V gene encodes CDR1 DFQATT and CDR2 SNEGSKA (reference sequence). V gave up 3 bases and J gave up 8 bases, with 8 bases separating them. Written as DNA, the CDR3 is TGCAGTGCTAGCCCCGGGGATGAGCAGTTCTTC. Translating it yields CSASPGDEQFF.

The chain joins TRBV6-5 to TRBJ2-7, with 11 bases that match TRBD2. Losses at the gene ends were 2 bases for V and 5 bases for J; bases not matched to a gene: 11. The CDR3 sequence is 17 residues long. CDR1 MNHEY and CDR2 SVGAGI come from the germline V gene. The CDR3 loop reads CASSYPSSGRSTDEQYF. In DNA form, the CDR3 reads TGTGCCAGCAGTTACCCGTCTAGCGGGAGGTCCACCGACGAGCAGTACTTC.